The 7 T cell receptor beta chains reported below all come from one sample, sequenced in a study of blood T cell repertoires in COVID-19. The data were produced by immunoSEQ multiplex PCR, yet TCRdb's version contains in-frame clones alone and is incomplete. The sample includes hundreds of thousands of clones, around 88% seen only once; the top ten take 7% to 10%. Sequences were obtained from peripheral blood. Receptors originate from a woman between 50 and 59 years old with acute or convalescent COVID-19.

The DNA for the CDR3 is TGTGCCAGCTCACCACTACCAACAGGGACAGGGACTGAAGCTTTCTTT. It is translated as CASSPLPTGTGTEAFF. The V gene is TRBV18, the J gene TRBJ1-1; TRBD1 matches at 9 bases. CDR3 length: 16 residues. V gave up 1 base and J gave up 5 bases; unmatched junction bases: 8. The germline CDR1 and CDR2 sequences are KGHSH and LQKENI.

The rearrangement joins TRBV28 to TRBJ2-5; no reliable D call. Between the trimmed V and J ends, which lost 8 bases and 5 bases, there was a span of 18 bases. This CDR3 has 14 residues. Germline-derived CDR1 and CDR2 are MDHEN and SYDVKM. The DNA for the CDR3 is TGTGCCAGCGCCCCCCCTCCCCGTCGGGAGACCCAGTACTTC. As protein: CASAPPPRRETQYF. The full variable domain, in which reference TRBV28 and TRBJ2-5 provide the parts outside the CDR3, is DVKVTQSSRYLVKRTGEKVFLECVQDMDHENMFWYRQDPGLGLRLIYFSYDVKMKEKGDIPEGYSVSREKKERFSLILESASTNQTSMYLCASAPPPRRETQYFGPGTRLLVL.

This clone was counted once. The chain is built from TRBV11-2 and TRBJ2-7; the match to TRBD2 covers 7 bases. This CDR3 spans 14 amino acids. Trimming cost V 3 bases and J 3 bases; bases outside gene matches: 5. Germline lookup yields CDR1 SGHAT and CDR2 FQNNGV. CDR3 region: CASSLGASGYEQYF. The CDR3 nucleotides read TGTGCCAGCAGCTTGGGTGCTAGCGGCTACGAGCAGTACTTC.

The chain combines TRBV4-1 with TRBJ2-7; 9 bases map to TRBD1. Germline CDR1 and CDR2: MGHRA and YSYEKL. V was pared by 3 bases and J by 1 base, with 7 bases of the junction left unmatched. The CDR3 loop spans 16 amino acids. The CDR3 spells CASSHDGTGKSYEQYF. In nucleotides, the CDR3 is TGCGCCAGCAGCCATGACGGGACAGGGAAATCCTACGAGCAGTACTTC.

CDR3 sequence: CASSWPTAFQNYEQYF. The CDR3 nucleotides are TGTGCCAGCAGTTGGCCAACAGCTTTCCAAAACTACGAGCAGTACTTC. The gene calls are TRBV6-2 or TRBV6-3 and TRBJ2-7, with D uncertain. Deletions cut 4 bases from V and 3 bases from J, with 19 bases between. The CDR3 is 16 residues long. Germline CDR1 and CDR2: MNHEY and SVGEGT.

This chain connects TRBV5-1 to TRBJ2-1; 7 bases match TRBD2. Trimming at V came to 1 base and at J to 2 bases, leaving 9 bases not matched to a gene. The CDR3 covers 17 residues. Germline CDR1 and CDR2: SGHRS and YFSETQ. CDR3 DNA: TGCGCCAGCAGCTTGACGGGAGGCACCCTAACCTACAATGAGCAGTTCTTC. Protein: CASSLTGGTLTYNEQFF.

This clone was counted a single time. This chain uses TRBV29-1 with TRBJ2-2; 8 nucleotides match TRBD2. With V trimmed by 3 bases and J by 1 base, 4 bases remained unmatched. This CDR3 has 15 amino acids. Germline CDR1 is SQVTM and CDR2 is ANQGSEA. CDR3 DNA sequence: TGCAGCGTTGAGAGCGGGAGTGGGAACACCGGGGAGCTGTTTTTT. Encoded protein: CSVESGSGNTGELFF.